Listed below are T cell receptor beta chains from one sample, sequenced in a study of T cells in Graves' hyperthyroidism and ophthalmopathy. TCRdb fed the multiplex PCR reads into MiXCR, producing one record per CDR3 protein. The data contain about 260,000 distinct CDR3 sequences, 20% to 25% of them singletons. Sequencing was performed on blood. The source is a man aged 25-45 years with Graves' ophthalmopathy. Both conserved end residues are trimmed from each CDR3.

V	J	CDR3
TRBV27	TRBJ1-3	ASRKQGAHGNTIY
TRBV6-1	TRBJ1-6	ASSMVAVRSPLH
TRBV6-5	TRBJ1-5	ASSYGTGSNQPQH
TRBV20-1	TRBJ1-5	SARARGARGNQPQH
TRBV11-3	TRBJ2-5	ASSLKGGETQY
TRBV28	TRBJ1-2	ASSWDRPPDGYT
TRBV20-1	TRBJ2-1	SASRPAGVPPYNEQF
TRBV6-1	TRBJ1-4	ASRRDRDEKLF
TRBV5-1	TRBJ1-1	ASSPDLRNTEAF
TRBV13	TRBJ2-7	ASSLDGRLAGAYEQY
TRBV15	TRBJ2-3	ATSRWGRTPGTDTQY
TRBV20-1	TRBJ2-3	SARDLERDTDTQY
TRBV10-3	TRBJ2-1	AIRPGLAGGRSYNEQF
TRBV5-6	TRBJ2-7	ASTGDTHEQY
TRBV4-2	TRBJ2-7	ASSFSGGASREQY
TRBV6-6	TRBJ2-2	ASSYGGRKTGELF
TRBV3-1	TRBJ2-2	ASSQWQGRTGELF
TRBV29-1	TRBJ2-1	SVVVGRGHEQF
TRBV6-1	TRBJ2-1	ASSSIYGTKVEQF
TRBV6-5	TRBJ1-2	ASSSGLYGYT
TRBV15	TRBJ2-5	ATSRDQGQFQETQY
TRBV6-1	TRBJ2-7	ASRRGQGAFGEQY
TRBV27	TRBJ2-1	ASSSLTSGIYNEQF
TRBV20-1	TRBJ2-5	SAGRASGQGRETQY
TRBV7-9	TRBJ1-1	ASSLPRGDTEAF
TRBV5-4	TRBJ2-1	ASSLGREEQF
TRBV28	TRBJ1-6	ASRGTVNNSPLH
TRBV12-3/TRBV12-4	TRBJ1-2	ASSDRVYGYT
TRBV28	TRBJ2-1	ASSFPYNEQF
TRBV11-3	TRBJ2-7	ASSIWGMGQSYEQY
TRBV4-1	TRBJ2-1	ASSQDLDRTYSAEQF
TRBV19	TRBJ2-1	ASGQGVYEQF
TRBV24-1	TRBJ1-2	ATSLGAYGYT
TRBV11-2	TRBJ1-6	ASSLGGQGAMNSPLH
TRBV9	TRBJ1-6	ASSPGQSSYNSPLH
TRBV6-2/TRBV6-3	TRBJ2-1	ASRRGTSGRKQF
TRBV5-1	TRBJ2-3	ASSLEASRTDTQY
TRBV11-3	TRBJ2-4	ASSPRTSGRATNIQY
TRBV28	TRBJ2-3	AMEDRGSDTQY
TRBV20-1	TRBJ1-1	SARDFSGTGGTEAF
TRBV7-2	TRBJ2-2	ASSLGGAAPFNTGELF
TRBV24-1	TRBJ2-1	ATDRGGNEQF
TRBV27	TRBJ1-2	ASSLSGTGSNYGYT
TRBV7-9	TRBJ1-6	ASSFRHPDSPLH
TRBV3-1	TRBJ2-7	ASSHVFTYEQY
TRBV11-2	TRBJ2-1	ASSGRGSYNEQF
TRBV7-9	TRBJ1-2	ASSLDIYYGYT
TRBV5-1	TRBJ1-2	ASSPSLRGANGYT
TRBV4-1	TRBJ2-4	ASSQEIAGVKNIQY
TRBV19	TRBJ1-5	ASSFGIEPQH
TRBV27	TRBJ1-1	ASSLSWGIGTEAF
TRBV7-2	TRBJ2-1	ASSFFTSSQF
TRBV4-2	TRBJ2-7	ASSQDRGQTYEQY
TRBV20-1	TRBJ2-5	SARDRVLGRETQY
TRBV28	TRBJ2-5	ASSTGSRGPETQY